Listed here are 21 T cell receptor beta chains from one sample, sequenced in a study of identifying expanded T cells in peripheral blood (dated by TCRdb to 2018 to 2020). Receptors were amplified or captured by the immunoSEQ multiplex PCR assay. TCRdb mirrors the immuneACCESS table, restricted to in-frame sequences. Some clones are absent from its copies; in checked studies, under half trace to an unresolved V gene, and the reason for the others is unknown. The sample contains around 120,000 clones, approximately 86% of them found a single time. Approximately 8.9% of the sample comes from the top ten. Sequenced: blood. The receptor set was obtained from a person aged 18 to 75 in good health.

The J gene is TRBJ1-5, the V gene TRBV7-2; the D is unclear. CDR1 and CDR2 (germline): SGHTA, FQGNSA. The CDR3 length is 15 residues. The germline V and J ends were trimmed by 5 bases and 4 bases, with 15 bases remaining between them. The CDR3 is CASSPQIVENQPQHF. DNA for the CDR3: TGTGCCAGCAGCCCGCAGATAGTAGAGAATCAGCCCCAGCATTTT.

The chain joins TRBV7-2 to TRBJ1-1, with D possibly being TRBD1 (6 bases). Per the germline V gene, CDR1 is SGHTA and CDR2 is FQGNSA. Trimming took 5 bases from V and 0 from J, leaving 16 bases between them. The CDR3 has 16 amino acids. CDR3 nucleotides: TGTGCCAGCAGCCCCCGGGGGGGGCGGATGAACACTGAAGCTTTCTTT. The encoded protein is CASSPRGGRMNTEAFF.

J is TRBJ2-5 and V is TRBV19; 7 bases are shared with TRBD2. V shed 6 bases and J 4 bases; nucleotides not matched to a gene: 5. There are 13 residues in the CDR3. The germline gives CDR1 LNHDA, CDR2 SQIVND (reference sequence). The chain's CDR3 is CASRSGTTETQYF. In nucleotides, the CDR3 is TGTGCCAGTAGATCCGGGACTACAGAGACCCAGTACTTC.

This clone showed up just once. This chain links TRBV23-1 with TRBJ1-1; D remains unclear. TRBV23-1 is assigned to the ORF class and has an uncertain function. CDR3 length equals 15 residues. V lost 2 bases and J lost 3, with 13 bases in between. The CDR3 sequence: CASSQGPRWDTEAFF. The CDR3 DNA is TGCGCCAGCAGTCAAGGGCCTCGTTGGGACACTGAAGCTTTCTTT.

This clone was detected once. Here the CDR3 reads CATSVRGYNQPQHF. CDR3 coding DNA: TGTGCCACCAGCGTCAGGGGATACAATCAGCCCCAGCATTTT. This chain links TRBV15 with TRBJ1-5; weak D call: TRBD1 (6 bases). Germline CDR1 and CDR2: LNHNV and YYDKDF (reference sequence). The CDR3 covers 14 residues. V lost 5 bases, J lost 3 bases, and 11 bases lay in between.

The rearrangement uses TRBV6-6 and TRBJ1-1, with D uncertain. Trimming left V 0 bases short and J 1 base short, with 9 bases between. CDR3 length: 15 residues. Germline V gene data show CDR1 as MNHNY and CDR2 as SVGAGI (reference sequence). The CDR3 coding sequence is TGTGCCAGCAGTTACTCGGTAGGGCAGAACACTGAAGCTTTCTTT. Protein sequence: CASSYSVGQNTEAFF.

This chain joins TRBV19 and TRBJ1-5, with D possibly matching TRBD1 (5 bases). Trimming removed 4 bases from V and 4 bases from J, with 17 bases in between. Germline lookup yields CDR1 LNHDA and CDR2 SQIVND (reference sequence). The CDR3 runs 16 residues. This chain's CDR3 is CASSTPSGRGNQPQHF. For the CDR3, the DNA is TGTGCCAGTAGTACCCCCAGCGGGAGGGGTAATCAGCCCCAGCATTTT.

The V and J genes are TRBV2 and TRBJ2-1; a weak D match, TRBD1 (5 bases). The V gene's germline CDR1 is SNHLY and CDR2 FYNNEI. V lost 8 bases and J lost 9, with 23 bases in between. This CDR3 is 15 amino acids long. In nucleotides, the CDR3 is TGTGCCAGCGCTCGGCCTGGGGCGTCTCATGGTGAGCAGTTCTTC. Translated: CASARPGASHGEQFF.

The J gene is TRBJ2-7, the V gene TRBV6-6, with D tentatively TRBD1 (6 bases). CDR1 is MNHNY, CDR2 SVGAGI, per germline (reference sequence). The CDR3 is made up of 12 amino acids. Between the trimmed V and J ends, which lost 7 bases and 3 bases, there was a span of 10 bases. CDR3 nucleotides: TGTGCCAGCAAGGGGGTGGGCTACGAGCAGTACTTC. It yields the protein CASKGVGYEQYF.

The rearrangement uses TRBV15 and TRBJ1-4; possible D gene TRBD1, 5 bases. This CDR3 is built from 15 residues. In germline, CDR1 is LNHNV, CDR2 YYDKDF (reference sequence). Trimming cost V 0 bases and J 7 bases, with 12 bases left between them. This CDR3 reads CATSRDPQGSEKLFF. DNA for the CDR3: TGTGCCACCAGCAGAGATCCCCAGGGTTCTGAAAAACTGTTTTTT.

V usage is TRBV14 and J usage is TRBJ2-5, with a tentative D call TRBD2 (5 bases). CDR3 length equals 19 residues. Per the germline V gene, CDR1 is SGHDN and CDR2 is FVKESK. V was trimmed by 0 bases and J by 3 bases, leaving 23 bases between them. CDR3 DNA sequence: TGTGCCAGCAGCCAAGATCAGATACTAATTAGGAGCGGAGAAGAGACCCAGTACTTC. It is translated as CASSQDQILIRSGEETQYF.

The J gene is TRBJ2-5, the V gene TRBV9; TRBD1 matches 8 bases. Germline CDR1 and CDR2: SGDLS and YYNGEE. V shed 1 base, J shed 1 base, and the junction held 6 bases outside the gene matches. The CDR3 is made up of 16 amino acids. CDR3: CASSVTGGIPQETQYF. As DNA, the CDR3 is TGTGCCAGCAGCGTAACAGGGGGGATTCCCCAAGAGACCCAGTACTTC.

V gene TRBV9 combines with J gene TRBJ2-3; D uncertain. Germline V gene lookup returns CDR1 SGDLS and CDR2 YYNGEE. CDR3 length: 13 amino acids. Trimming removed 0 bases at V and 5 bases at J, with 7 bases between. CDR3 sequence reads: CASSVGQKDTQYF. The CDR3 DNA sequence: TGTGCCAGCAGCGTAGGTCAAAAAGATACGCAGTATTTT.

This clone was seen a single time. V usage is TRBV6-5 and J usage is TRBJ1-2; D may be TRBD1 (5 bases). V was trimmed by 6 bases and J by 5 bases, leaving 13 bases between them. Per the germline V gene, CDR1 is MNHEY and CDR2 is SVGAGI. The CDR3 sequence is 13 residues long. The CDR3 region has the DNA TGTGCCAGCAGGGGGACCGACGAGTATGGCTACACCTTC. Its protein is CASRGTDEYGYTF.

The J gene is TRBJ2-1, the V gene TRBV9; the D is unclear. There are 15 residues in the CDR3. With 0 bases removed from V and 4 bases from J, the gap between germline ends came to 11 bases. CDR1 SGDLS and CDR2 YYNGEE come from the germline V gene. CDR3 coding DNA: TGTGCCAGCAGCGTAGACGCGGTCAGTTACAATGAGCAGTTCTTC. It specifies CASSVDAVSYNEQFF.

The chain couples TRBV10-1 to TRBJ2-1; perhaps TRBD2 as D (6 bases). The CDR3 is 16 residues long. Germline assignment: CDR1 WNHNN and CDR2 SYGVQD (reference sequence). Trimming removed 0 bases at V and 4 bases at J, with 13 bases between. CDR3 DNA sequence: TGCGCCAGCAGTGAGTCTGGAGTTAGCGGTTACAATGAGCAGTTCTTC. As protein: CASSESGVSGYNEQFF.

In its sample, this clone was seen a few times. J is TRBJ1-3 and V is TRBV11-3; the D gene is possibly TRBD1 (5 bases). Germline V gene sequence: CDR1 SGHNT, CDR2 YENEEA. V was pared by 10 bases and J by 8 bases, with 18 bases between. The CDR3 is 13 residues long. The CDR3, as DNA: TGTGCCACCGTGACTCGGGGGGGTTACACCATATATTTT. Residues: CATVTRGGYTIYF.

The CDR3 nucleotides read TGTGCCAGCAGCTTCGAAACCTCTGGAAACACCATATATTTT. Protein product: CASSFETSGNTIYF. The chain couples TRBV7-6 to TRBJ1-3; the D is unclear. Trimming removed 3 bases at V and 0 bases at J, with 6 bases between. The germline CDR1 and CDR2 sequences are SGHVS and FNYEAQ. The CDR3 spans 14 residues.

V usage is TRBV28 and J usage is TRBJ1-5, with D perhaps matching TRBD1 (5 bases). The CDR3 is 14 amino acids. Germline V CDR1 and CDR2: MDHEN, SYDVKM. V shed 5 bases and J shed 4 bases, with 12 bases lying between them. The CDR3 protein is CASSPGGGNQPQHF. CDR3 nucleotide sequence: TGTGCCAGCAGTCCTGGGGGTGGGAATCAGCCCCAGCATTTT.

The chain carries TRBV5-1 and TRBJ1-4; 7 nucleotides align to TRBD1. The CDR3 spans 15 residues. V shed 0 bases and J 6 bases; nucleotides not matched to a gene: 5. Germline V CDR1 and CDR2: SGHRS, YFSETQ. The CDR3 nucleotides are TGCGCCAGCAGCTTGGGACAGGGTTTGGATGAAAAACTGTTTTTT. This gives the protein CASSLGQGLDEKLFF.

V is TRBV7-9 and J is TRBJ2-7; tentatively, D is TRBD2 (5 bases). The CDR3 extends over 14 amino acids. CDR1 and CDR2 from the germline V gene are SEHNR and FQNEAQ (reference sequence). V was shortened by 0 bases and J by 2 bases, with 8 bases between the two germline ends. The CDR3 DNA reads as TGTGCCAGCAGCTTAGCTGCTAGCACCTACGAGCAGTACTTC. Its translation is CASSLAASTYEQYF.